This is a list of T cell receptor beta chains from one sample in a study of cytomegalovirus exposure and HLA in healthy donors. Method: immunoSEQ multiplex PCR; TCRdb's copy keeps in-frame clones and lacks some. The repertoire holds 150,000 to 200,000 clones, with around 83% as singletons. The sample comprised PBMCs. All receptors come from a male donor in good health and CMV-seropositive. CDR3s include the opening cysteine and the closing phenylalanine or tryptophan. D genes are given only for firm matches. Size is omitted from some rows. Given values are once, few, many or a class for expanded clones.

V gene	J gene	D gene	clone size	CDR3 DNA	CDR3 protein
TRBV5-1	TRBJ2-5	TRBD2	.	TGCGCCAGCAGCTTAAAGCGGGGGCCCGCAGGGACCCAGTACTTC	CASSLKRGPAGTQYF
TRBV4-3	TRBJ2-7	TRBD1	once	TGCGCCAGCAGCCAAGGGCAGCTAGGGGGCTGGGAGCAGTACTTC	CASSQGQLGGWEQYF
TRBV5-1	TRBJ2-7	TRBD1	.	TGCGCCAGCAGCTTGGGGACAGGTCCCTCCTACGAGCAGTACTTC	CASSLGTGPSYEQYF
TRBV4-3	TRBJ1-3	TRBD1	few	TGCGCCAGCAGCCAAAGGTCTCCCGGGACAGGGTCTAATTCTGGAAACACCATATATTTT	CASSQRSPGTGSNSGNTIYF
TRBV10-3	TRBJ1-5	.	.	TGTGCCATCAGTGAGTTTGTCGGGGTATATAGCAATCAGCCCCAGCATTTT	CAISEFVGVYSNQPQHF
TRBV7-9	TRBJ1-1	TRBD1	.	TGTGCCAGCAGCTTAGGACAGGGGGGATTGACTGAAGCTTTCTTT	CASSLGQGGLTEAFF
TRBV6-5	TRBJ2-7	.	.	TGTGCCAGCAGTTCGCATGGGAGCGCGAGCCCCTACGAGCAGTACTTC	CASSSHGSASPYEQYF
TRBV27	TRBJ2-7	.	.	TGTGCCAGCGGAGAATACAGGGGGACTAACCGCTACGAGCAGTACTTC	CASGEYRGTNRYEQYF
TRBV6-5	TRBJ1-1	.	.	TGTGCCAGCAGTTCGCGAGAGCTCATGAACACTGAAGCTTTCTTT	CASSSRELMNTEAFF
TRBV25-1	TRBJ2-1	.	.	TGTGCCAGCAGGAGAGGGAATGAGCAGTTCTTC	CASRRGNEQFF